The TCR beta chain under discussion was sequenced for a study of shared clonotypes between healthy human individuals (dated by TCRdb to about 2020). A note on the overall study: A few men and a couple of women, aged 18 to 49 years, made up the cohort. For each donor, three plates each were used for CD4 naive and CD4 memory, two plates were used for CD8 naive, and one plate was used for CD8 memory. To estimate repertoire size and how much clonotype sharing occurs between individuals, the study deeply sequenced the blood TCR repertoires of 4 to 6 healthy adults. To increase sequencing depth and limit assay-specific biases, different laboratories used diverse techniques to prepare libraries and sequence TCR repertoires. Between about 0.85 and 8.9 billion PBMCs per donor were obtained by leukapheresis. Paper-wide results and their limitations: Sampling was restricted to blood, and TCR repertoires in tissues likely differ from the TCR repertoires found in blood. Incomplete sequencing was indicated by rarefaction of sorted-subset datasets, despite the large sequencing depth. The small number of donors limited the genetic and exposure-history diversity represented. Naive subsets generally had larger estimated clonotype richness than memory subsets. Pairwise subsampling indicated that sequencing depth was expected to affect the degree of clonotype sharing among donors. Higher generation probabilities were observed for clonotypes shared by all four sorted-subset donors than for non-shared clonotypes. When a few donors were compared, the shared fraction of clonotypes was about 5.4% for naive CD4, around 3.6% for naive CD8, 2.3% for memory CD4, and under 0.5% for memory CD8.

The donors were healthy, HIV-negative adults who had no recently reported acute infections or vaccinations. Every donor was a Caucasian adult living in Nashville, Tennessee, USA. Magnetic negative selection was used to enrich CD4+ T cells, after which naive cells were positively selected on CD45RA and the negative fraction became the memory subset. After blood collection by leukapheresis, PBMCs were isolated using Ficoll-Histopaque density gradient centrifugation and then cryopreserved in the vapor phase of liquid nitrogen. Analytical flow cytometry was used to check the purity and quantity of each magnetically sorted T cell population. From each sorted fraction, genomic DNA was isolated and quantified by UV absorbance on a Nanodrop 2000c. To note about this clone: Its antigen has not been determined. It has no much larger one-base neighbor in the sample; base qualities were not kept.

Using the deep immunoSEQ assay, TCR CDR3 regions were amplified from genomic DNA by multiplex PCR. Extracted genomic DNA from each cell subset was distributed evenly across all wells of several immunoSEQ 96-well plates, and each plate was treated as a replicate. For sorted subsets, around 200 ng genomic DNA, equal to 25,000 to 35,000 T cell genomes, was loaded into each replicate PCR. The purified libraries were quantified using a Qubit 3.0 fluorometer, sized with a Bioanalyzer 2100, and then quantified again using the KAPA Library Quantification kit. A separate single-read 150-cycle Illumina NextSeq 550 flow cell was used to sequence each immunoSEQ 96-well plate. The source study handled its data this way. Because the immunoSEQ output included only junctional sequences and no quality scores, the filtering could not be the same as the filtering used for full-length reads. To assign V/J genes and CDR3, sequences were annotated using PyIR, a Python wrapper for IgBLAST v1.9, with IMGT germline references. Reads were removed for weak V/J assignments (E-value above 1e-6), missing CDR3, stop codons, out-of-frame junctions, or ambiguous translated residues. V3J clonotypes were defined as sequences sharing the same inferred V gene, J gene, and CDR3 amino acid sequence. The percentage overlap between two repertoires was calculated by dividing the number of shared unique clonotypes by the size of the smaller repertoire. Three approaches were used to assess repertoire richness: RTK rarefaction, the Chao1 estimator, and Recon v2.1 estimates of unobserved clonotypes. Generation probabilities for all TCRbeta clonotypes obtained by the gDNA method from several donors were computed using OLGA. This immuneACCESS table, as held by TCRdb, lists in-frame sequences with V and J called but not all clones. Of the missing ones, under half trace to an unresolved V gene in checked studies; the others have no known cause. The D gene and trimming were derived from the DNA, and the V and J assignments and clone size from that table. The table for this sample lists around 700,000 clones; less than 80% of them were counted only once. The ten largest make up approximately 1.8% of the sample.

The germline ends are 7 bases apart after V is trimmed by 4 bases and J by 0 bases. In the germline V gene, CDR1 corresponds to SGHRS and CDR2 to YFSETQ. The CDR3 runs 14 residues from the cysteine to the phenylalanine. Only the CDR3 portion is preserved as DNA: 42 bases, with reading frame beginning at the first base. The sequence was collected from a young woman in good health. Recombination linked TRBV5-1 to TRBJ1-4; the D gene is perhaps TRBD1, from 6 matching bases. Source material: memory CD4+ T cells sorted from blood. The sample's cell subset or site label, in plain terms: CD45RA-negative fraction. The DNA sequence is given as TGCGCCAGCAGCCGGACAGCAACTAATGAAAAACTGTTTTTT. This codes for CASSRTATNEKLFF.